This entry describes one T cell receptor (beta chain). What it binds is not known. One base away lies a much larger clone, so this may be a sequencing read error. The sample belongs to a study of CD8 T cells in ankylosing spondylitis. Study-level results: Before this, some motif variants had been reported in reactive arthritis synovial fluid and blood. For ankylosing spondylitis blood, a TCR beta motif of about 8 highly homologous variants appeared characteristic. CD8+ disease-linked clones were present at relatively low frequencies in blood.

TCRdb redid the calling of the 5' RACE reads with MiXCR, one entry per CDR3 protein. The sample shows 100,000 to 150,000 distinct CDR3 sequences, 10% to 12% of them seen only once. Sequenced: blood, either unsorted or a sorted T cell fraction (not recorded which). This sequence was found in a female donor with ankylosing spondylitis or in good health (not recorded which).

This CDR3 reads CTSSYDRDLQFF. Written as DNA, the CDR3 is TGTACCAGCAGCTACGACCGGGACTTGCAGTTCTTC. The chain employs TRBV7-8 and TRBJ2-1; weak D call: TRBD2 (6 bases). This CDR3 region has 12 residues. Germline CDR1 reads SGHVS; CDR2 reads FQNEAQ.